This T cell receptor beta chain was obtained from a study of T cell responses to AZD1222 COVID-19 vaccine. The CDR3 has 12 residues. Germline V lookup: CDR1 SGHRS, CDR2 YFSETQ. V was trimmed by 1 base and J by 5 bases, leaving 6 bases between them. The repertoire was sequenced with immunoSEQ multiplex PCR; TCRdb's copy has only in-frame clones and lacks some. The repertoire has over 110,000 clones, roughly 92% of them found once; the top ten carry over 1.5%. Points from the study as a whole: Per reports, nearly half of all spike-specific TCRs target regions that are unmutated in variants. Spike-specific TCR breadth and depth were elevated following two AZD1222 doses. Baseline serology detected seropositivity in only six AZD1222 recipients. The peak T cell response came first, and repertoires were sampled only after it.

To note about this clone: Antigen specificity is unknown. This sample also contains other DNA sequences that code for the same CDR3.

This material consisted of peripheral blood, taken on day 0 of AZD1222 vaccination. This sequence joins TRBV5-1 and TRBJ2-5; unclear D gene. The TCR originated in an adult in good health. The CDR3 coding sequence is TGCGCCAGCAGCTTGTTTGAGGAGACCCAGTACTTC. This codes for CASSLFEETQYF.